This T cell receptor (beta chain) was sequenced during a study of cytomegalovirus exposure and HLA in healthy donors. Study overall: It was reported in a later analysis that the 100 to 150 validation repertoires used the same platform as the roughly 700 first-cohort repertoires. Study-wide findings and caveats: Around 160 TCR beta chains were listed as cytomegalovirus-associated. In vitro checks showed that a few CMV-associated chains really do target CMV antigens.

TCRdb keeps only in-frame clones here, not all; method: immunoSEQ multiplex PCR. The sample lists fewer than 200,000 clones, 85% occurring once. Between the trimmed V and J ends, which lost 0 bases and 4 bases, there was a span of 11 bases. The germline V gene has CDR1 SGHRS and CDR2 YFSETQ. CDR3 size: 16 residues. Notes on this clone: The antigen is undetermined.

This rearrangement joins TRBV5-1 to TRBJ2-6; unclear D gene. Sample: PBMCs. This receptor was obtained from a man aged 18 to 35 in good health and CMV-seropositive. This CDR3 reads CASSLGGLQGANVLTF. DNA for the CDR3: TGCGCCAGCAGCTTGGGTGGGCTGCAGGGGGCCAACGTCCTGACTTTC. The variable domain in full, with the rest retrieved from reference TRBV5-1 and TRBJ2-6, is KAGVTQTPRYLIKTRGQQVTLSCSPISGHRSVSWYQQTPGQGLQFLFEYFSETQRNKGNFPGRFSGRQFSNSRSEMNVSTLELGDSALYLCASSLGGLQGANVLTFGAGSRLTVL.